The rows below give T cell receptor beta chains drawn from one sample of a study of Graves' ophthalmopathy and Graves' hyperthyroidism. From the multiplex PCR reads, TCRdb called clonotypes with MiXCR, one entry per CDR3 protein. The repertoire holds about 400,000 distinct CDR3 sequences, with approximately 16% as singletons. Sequences were obtained from peripheral blood. These receptors originate from a woman between 18 and 29 years old with Graves' ophthalmopathy. Each CDR3 is given with its conserved first and last residue. The order of the fields is J gene, D gene, clone size, CDR3 length, V gene, CDR3 protein, CDR3 DNA. The D gene is left open where the match is weak. A clone size is listed for some rows: how often the clone was seen (once, few, many), or a class if it is expanded.

>TRBJ1-1|-|many|13|TRBV27
CASRGFLNTEAFF
TGTGCCAGCAGGGGTTTCTTAAACACTGAAGCTTTCTTT
>TRBJ2-2|-|-|15|TRBV6-4
CASSSNRESTGELFF
TGTGCCAGCAGTAGTAACAGGGAAAGCACCGGGGAGCTGTTTTTT
>TRBJ2-7|-|many|13|TRBV6-5
CASSSGKHYEQYF
TGTGCCAGCAGTTCCGGGAAACACTACGAGCAGTACTTC
>TRBJ2-7|-|-|14|TRBV12-3/TRBV12-4
CASSFSRPTDEQYF
TGTGCCAGCAGTTTTAGTCGACCGACAGACGAGCAGTACTTC
>TRBJ1-2|-|many|15|TRBV20-1
CSARDTTGPNYGYTF
TGCAGTGCTAGAGATACGACAGGTCCTAACTATGGCTACACCTTC
>TRBJ1-5|-|once|14|TRBV6-1
CASRFTGSNQPQHF
TGTGCCAGCAGATTCACAGGGAGCAATCAGCCCCAGCATTTT
>TRBJ1-2|-|many|15|TRBV12-3/TRBV12-4
CASSPLEGNPYGYTF
TGTGCCAGCAGTCCCCTTGAGGGGAACCCCTATGGCTACACCTTC
>TRBJ2-7|TRBD2|many|15|TRBV7-9
CASSFSGLASNEQYF
TGTGCCAGCAGCTTTTCCGGACTAGCGTCGAACGAGCAGTACTTC
>TRBJ2-5|-|-|15|TRBV7-3
CASSLSGQGQETQYF
TGTGCCAGCAGCTTAAGTGGGCAGGGACAAGAGACCCAGTACTTC
>TRBJ1-5|-|-|11|TRBV25-1
CASSGGGPQHF
TGTGCCAGCAGTGGCGGGGGGCCCCAGCATTTT
>TRBJ2-4|-|many|12|TRBV27
CASSFRSGIQYF
TGTGCCAGCAGTTTCCGGTCGGGCATTCAGTACTTC
>TRBJ2-6|-|many|14|TRBV2
CASGLLSGANVLTF
TGTGCCAGCGGGCTCCTCTCTGGGGCCAACGTCCTGACTTTC
>TRBJ1-1|-|-|11|TRBV12-3/TRBV12-4
CASSRREEAFF
TGTGCCAGCAGTCGTAGAGAAGAAGCTTTCTTT
>TRBJ1-1|TRBD1|many|15|TRBV12-3/TRBV12-4
CASSTTGGGAAEAFF
TGTGCCAGCAGTACAACAGGGGGAGGGGCAGCTGAAGCTTTCTTT
>TRBJ2-7|-|few|14|TRBV29-1
CSVVGQTYAGEQYF
TGCAGCGTTGTCGGGCAGACCTACGCCGGCGAGCAGTACTTC
>TRBJ2-5|TRBD2|many|15|TRBV28
CASSFGGSGGETQYF
TGTGCCAGCAGTTTCGGGGGGAGTGGGGGTGAGACCCAGTACTTC
>TRBJ2-7|-|many|15|TRBV7-8
CASSFRTAGSYEQYF
TGTGCCAGCAGCTTCCGGACAGCCGGATCCTACGAGCAGTACTTC
>TRBJ1-2|TRBD1|many|16|TRBV13
CASSVWDSDRVYGYTF
TGTGCCAGCAGCGTTTGGGACAGCGACAGGGTTTATGGCTACACCTTC
>TRBJ1-1|-|many|14|TRBV19
CASSIVGAYARAFF
TGTGCCAGTAGTATTGTGGGAGCTTACGCTCGAGCTTTCTTT
>TRBJ1-4|TRBD1|many|15|TRBV28
CASSPPGQGYEKLFF
TGTGCCAGCAGTCCTCCGGGACAGGGATATGAAAAACTGTTTTTT
>TRBJ1-5|-|many|16|TRBV11-2
CASSLVGGRNNQPQHF
TGTGCCAGCAGCTTAGTGGGGGGACGGAACAATCAGCCCCAGCATTTT
>TRBJ2-2|-|many|16|TRBV11-2
CASGSFRGTNTGELFF
TGTGCCAGCGGCAGTTTTCGGGGGACGAACACCGGGGAGCTGTTTTTT
>TRBJ1-5|-|many|13|TRBV7-2
CASSSIRYLPQHF
TGTGCCAGCAGCTCCATTCGCTACTTACCCCAGCATTTT
>TRBJ1-5|TRBD1|many|16|TRBV6-2/TRBV6-3
CASSRTGVGGNQPQHF
TGTGCCAGCAGCCGGACAGGGGTAGGGGGCAATCAGCCCCAGCATTTT
>TRBJ2-7|TRBD1|many|14|TRBV4-3
CASSQDQGVNEQYF
TGCGCCAGCAGCCAAGATCAGGGGGTCAACGAGCAGTACTTC
>TRBJ1-5|-|many|15|TRBV12-3/TRBV12-4
CASSPRSGGNQPQHF
TGTGCCAGCAGCCCACGATCGGGCGGCAATCAGCCCCAGCATTTT
>TRBJ1-1|-|many|11|TRBV28
CASRSYTEAFF
TGTGCCAGCCGTTCATACACTGAAGCTTTCTTT
>TRBJ1-5|-|many|13|TRBV19
CASSGRTDQPQHF
TGTGCCAGTAGTGGGCGCACTGATCAGCCCCAGCATTTT
>TRBJ1-5|TRBD1|-|15|TRBV6-5
CASSYGTGDSQPQHF
TGTGCCAGCAGTTACGGGACAGGGGATAGTCAGCCCCAGCATTTT
>TRBJ1-1|TRBD1|many|17|TRBV11-1
CASSLIPPGGRNTEAFF
TGTGCCAGCAGCTTAATCCCCCCAGGGGGCAGAAACACTGAAGCTTTCTTT
>TRBJ2-7|-|many|14|TRBV10-2
CASSLRDGIYEQYF
TGCGCCAGCAGCTTACGGGACGGCATCTACGAGCAGTACTTC
>TRBJ2-6|-|many|17|TRBV5-1
CASSLGGAPSGANVLTF
TGCGCCAGCAGCTTGGGAGGGGCTCCCTCTGGGGCCAACGTCCTGACTTTC
>TRBJ2-7|TRBD2|many|15|TRBV20-1
CSASRASGVHYEQYF
TGCAGTGCTAGTAGGGCTAGCGGGGTACACTACGAGCAGTACTTC
>TRBJ1-1|TRBD1|many|16|TRBV5-1
CASSLGTGAPNTEAFF
TGCGCCAGCAGCTTGGGGACAGGGGCCCCGAACACTGAAGCTTTCTTT
>TRBJ2-3|-|many|14|TRBV7-2
CASSLASRSDTQYF
TGTGCCAGCAGCTTAGCGAGTCGCTCTGATACGCAGTATTTT
>TRBJ2-7|-|many|13|TRBV30
CAWSHGPAYEQYF
TGTGCCTGGAGTCACGGTCCGGCCTACGAGCAGTACTTC
>TRBJ2-7|-|-|17|TRBV7-8
CASSLVSVGVSNYEQYF
TGTGCCAGCAGCTTAGTTTCGGTAGGGGTATCGAACTACGAGCAGTACTTC
>TRBJ2-7|-|-|15|TRBV27
CASSLSWQTYYEQYF
TGTGCCAGCAGTTTATCGTGGCAGACCTACTACGAGCAGTACTTC
>TRBJ1-3|TRBD1|-|17|TRBV11-2
CASSPAGTGGRGNTIYF
TGTGCCAGCAGCCCCGCCGGGACAGGGGGCCGAGGAAACACCATATATTTT
>TRBJ2-7|-|-|15|TRBV27
CASSPRTRSKYEQYF
TGTGCCAGCAGTCCGAGGACTCGTTCGAAGTACGAGCAGTACTTC
>TRBJ1-1|-|many|12|TRBV28
CASSSFRGEAFF
TGTGCCAGCAGTTCCTTCAGGGGTGAAGCTTTCTTT
>TRBJ1-2|TRBD1|-|15|TRBV28
CASKNWDSINYGYTF
TGTGCCAGCAAAAACTGGGACAGCATTAACTATGGCTACACCTTC
>TRBJ1-2|TRBD1|-|15|TRBV6-5
CASSYTGGGNYGYTF
TGTGCCAGCAGTTATACAGGGGGCGGTAACTATGGCTACACCTTC
>TRBJ2-7|-|many|14|TRBV7-2
CASTRGLAVYEQYF
TGTGCCAGCACTCGAGGGCTCGCGGTGTACGAGCAGTACTTC
>TRBJ2-5|-|many|13|TRBV12-3/TRBV12-4
CASSFRRGETQYF
TGTGCCAGCAGTTTTAGGAGGGGGGAGACCCAGTACTTC
>TRBJ2-7|TRBD2|many|17|TRBV28
CASSTGTSGRTSYEQYF
TGTGCCAGCAGTACCGGGACTAGCGGGAGGACGTCCTACGAGCAGTACTTC
>TRBJ2-7|TRBD1|many|11|TRBV11-2
CASSINRGPYF
TGTGCCAGCAGCATAAACAGGGGGCCGTACTTC
>TRBJ1-6|-|many|13|TRBV30
CAWRLSRNSPLHF
TGTGCCTGGAGGCTGAGTAGGAATTCACCCCTCCACTTT
>TRBJ2-5|-|-|14|TRBV28
CASSFSQGRETQYF
TGTGCCAGCAGTTTTTCCCAGGGTCGGGAGACCCAGTACTTC
>TRBJ1-1|-|many|15|TRBV5-1
CASSLAERGGTEAFF
TGCGCCAGCAGCTTGGCTGAAAGGGGCGGAACTGAAGCTTTCTTT
>TRBJ2-5|-|many|16|TRBV6-5
CASSYSRDGGGETQYF
TGTGCCAGCAGTTACTCCCGGGACGGGGGTGGAGAGACCCAGTACTTC